This is a list of T cell receptor beta chains from one sample in a study of metastatic and nonmetastatic thyroid tumors. TCRdb re-called clones via MiXCR from the PCR reads. The repertoire holds around 20,000 clones, around a third seen once, with roughly 19% in the top ten. The material sequenced was adjacent normal tissue. The source of these receptors is a female donor with papillary thyroid cancer or a benign thyroid nodule (not recorded which). Some clones in this sample may be carry-over from other donors' samples. CDR3s include the opening cysteine and the closing phenylalanine or tryptophan. The order of the fields is clone size, J gene, D gene, V gene, CDR3 protein, CDR3 DNA. A D gene is named only where the DNA matches it firmly. The size entry is marked missing in some rows and otherwise reads once, few, many or a size class.

few TRBJ2-3 . TRBV10-1 CASSENTGRTDTQYF TGCGCCAGCAGTGAGAATACCGGACGGACAGATACGCAGTATTTT
. TRBJ1-5 TRBD1 TRBV19 CASSIRDRGQYYSNQPQHF TGTGCCAGTAGTATCCGGGACAGGGGCCAATATTATAGCAATCAGCCCCAGCATTTT
medium-sized TRBJ2-7 . TRBV11-2 CASSLTPSFEVYEQYF TGTGCCAGCAGCTTAACACCCTCCTTCGAGGTATACGAGCAGTACTTC
. TRBJ1-2 TRBD1 TRBV15 CATSRDTRQGARGYTF TGTGCCACCAGCAGAGATACGAGACAGGGGGCTCGAGGCTACACCTTC
. TRBJ2-1 TRBD2 TRBV6-1 CASSPTSGTYNEQFF TGTGCCAGTTCCCCGACTAGCGGAACCTACAATGAGCAGTTCTTC
once TRBJ2-5 TRBD2 TRBV20-1 CSATQGGGAWQETQYF TGCAGTGCTACTCAAGGCGGGGGGGCCTGGCAAGAGACCCAGTACTTC
medium-sized TRBJ1-6 . TRBV15 CATSRDQGGASPLHF TGTGCCACCAGCAGAGATCAAGGGGGGGCTTCACCCCTCCACTTT
few TRBJ2-2 TRBD2 TRBV27 CASSPERGQTNTGELFF TGTGCCAGCAGTCCCGAGCGGGGGCAAACGAACACAGGGGAGCTGTTTTTT
. TRBJ2-3 TRBD1 TRBV7-2 CASRTGGGTDTQYF TGTGCCAGCAGGACAGGGGGCGGCACAGATACGCAGTATTTT
few TRBJ1-5 . TRBV6-2/TRBV6-3 CASSTRGRERGNQPQHF TGTGCCAGCAGTACCCGGGGAAGGGAGAGGGGCAATCAGCCCCAGCATTTT
many TRBJ2-3 TRBD1 TRBV4-1 CASSQEPGQGTDTQYF TGCGCCAGCAGCCAAGAACCGGGACAGGGCACAGATACGCAGTATTTT
few TRBJ1-1 . TRBV6-1 CASSEGRDLAEAFF TGTGCCAGCAGTGAAGGTCGGGACTTAGCTGAAGCTTTCTTT
medium-sized TRBJ1-2 . TRBV28 CASSATAGIVSGYTF TGTGCCAGCAGCGCGACAGCGGGAATAGTTTCTGGCTACACCTTC
. TRBJ2-7 . TRBV6-2/TRBV6-3 CASSYEEAYEQYF TGTGCCAGCAGTTACGAGGAGGCCTACGAGCAGTACTTC
. TRBJ1-1 . TRBV2 CASSVIGLGDTEAFF TGTGCCAGCAGTGTGATCGGGTTAGGGGACACTGAAGCTTTCTTT
. TRBJ1-2 . TRBV27 CASSLCPDGNYGYTF TGTGCCAGCAGTTTATGCCCCGACGGCAACTATGGCTACACCTTC
. TRBJ1-1 . TRBV19 CASSMFSRKSSEAFF TGTGCCAGTAGTATGTTTTCCCGTAAGTCCTCTGAAGCTTTCTTT
many TRBJ1-5 TRBD1 TRBV19 CASKPGQEANQPQHF TGTGCCAGTAAACCCGGACAGGAGGCCAATCAGCCCCAGCATTTT
few TRBJ1-6 TRBD1 TRBV12-3/TRBV12-4 CASSLQGAGSPLHF TGTGCCAGCAGTTTACAGGGGGCGGGTTCACCCCTCCACTTT
medium-sized TRBJ2-7 TRBD2 TRBV2 CASRPGLATYEQYF TGTGCCAGCAGACCGGGACTAGCGACCTACGAGCAGTACTTC
. TRBJ2-7 TRBD2 TRBV6-2/TRBV6-3 CASSYGTSSYEQYF TGTGCCAGCAGTTACGGGACTAGCTCCTACGAGCAGTACTTC
. TRBJ2-7 . TRBV12-3/TRBV12-4 CASSLNYEQYF TGTGCCAGCAGTTTAAACTACGAGCAGTACTTC
. TRBJ2-5 . TRBV5-1 CASSAGQETQYF TGCGCCAGCAGCGCCGGCCAAGAGACCCAGTACTTC
. TRBJ2-7 TRBD1 TRBV4-3 CASSQGTGTGGWEQYF TGCGCCAGCAGCCAGGGCACCGGGACAGGGGGCTGGGAGCAGTACTTC
few TRBJ2-6 TRBD1 TRBV27 CASSLQGAGFSGANVLTF TGTGCCAGCAGTCTACAGGGGGCGGGTTTCTCTGGGGCCAACGTCCTGACTTTC
. TRBJ2-3 TRBD1 TRBV6-2/TRBV6-3 CASSYRPGTGGKYF TGTGCCAGCAGTTACCGCCCTGGGACAGGGGGCAAGTATTTT
. TRBJ2-5 . TRBV28 CARSFVALAQYF TGTGCCAGAAGTTTTGTAGCCCTAGCGCAGTACTTC
medium-sized TRBJ2-3 TRBD2 TRBV27 CASSLWARGVGTDTQYF TGTGCCAGCAGTTTATGGGCCCGGGGGGTGGGCACAGATACGCAGTATTTT
. TRBJ2-2 TRBD2 TRBV30 CAWRGLAANTGELFF TGTGCCTGGAGGGGACTAGCTGCGAACACCGGGGAGCTGTTTTTT
few TRBJ2-1 . TRBV19 CASSKLVYNEQFF TGTGCCAGTAGTAAACTAGTCTACAATGAGCAGTTCTTC
. TRBJ2-7 . TRBV6-1 CASVRDMGEQYF TGTGCCAGTGTCCGGGACATGGGCGAGCAGTACTTC
medium-sized TRBJ2-1 TRBD2 TRBV20-1 CSARGLAAYNEQFF TGCAGTGCTAGAGGTCTAGCGGCCTACAATGAGCAGTTCTTC
. TRBJ2-3 . TRBV5-1 CASSLERTVDTQYF TGCGCCAGCAGCCTAGAACGGACAGTTGATACGCAGTATTTT
once TRBJ2-3 . TRBV9 CASSVAGRGSTDTQYF TGTGCCAGCAGCGTAGCGGGCAGGGGTAGCACAGATACGCAGTATTTT
. TRBJ2-1 . TRBV5-1 CASNPGGGDYNEQFF TGCGCCAGCAATCCCGGTGGAGGAGACTACAATGAGCAGTTCTTC
. TRBJ2-7 . TRBV11-3 CASSGRGGEQYF TGTGCCAGCAGCGGCAGGGGAGGCGAGCAGTACTTC
many TRBJ2-7 . TRBV29-1 CSVEGLYSYEQYF TGCAGCGTTGAGGGGTTATACTCCTACGAGCAGTACTTC
. TRBJ1-2 . TRBV7-8 CASSLLGRSLGGGYTF TGTGCCAGCAGCCTATTAGGGCGGTCCCTGGGGGGAGGCTACACCTTC
. TRBJ1-1 TRBD1 TRBV9 CASGQGVEAFF TGTGCCAGCGGGCAGGGGGTTGAAGCTTTCTTT
few TRBJ2-2 TRBD2 TRBV6-1 CASSEGLDTGELFF TGTGCCAGCAGTGAGGGACTAGACACCGGGGAGCTGTTTTTT